This TCR beta chain is drawn from a study of T cells in Graves' hyperthyroidism and ophthalmopathy. Study conclusions and caveats: Most thyroid clonotypes expanded above 0.001 were also detected in blood.

TCR beta CDR3 regions were amplified from RNA transcripts. The study used the HTBI primer set for a first-round RT-PCR of the TCR CDR3. One entry per CDR3 protein results from TCRdb running MiXCR on the multiplex PCR reads. The sample has roughly 630,000 distinct CDR3 sequences, about a sixth seen once; the top ten hold around 7.5%. Hyperthyroidism of Graves' type that showed no ophthalmopathy progression within 18 months was stable. Those with hyperthyroidism were 18 to 65 years old, newly diagnosed, and ill for under 2 months. This clonotype was observed at least ten times. The antigen remains unidentified. Trimming at V came to 5 bases and at J to 7 bases, leaving 9 bases not matched to a gene. The CDR3 length is 15 residues. Germline-derived CDR1 and CDR2 are SGHVS and FQNEAQ.

The chain employs TRBV7-8 and TRBJ2-1; 9 nucleotides agree with TRBD2. The sequence came from a woman in her twenties or thirties with Graves' hyperthyroidism. The sample taken for sequencing was blood. In DNA, the CDR3 is TGTGCCAGCAGCCGACTAGCGGAGCGAGGAAATGAGCAGTTCTTC. As protein: CASSRLAERGNEQFF.